This T cell receptor beta chain was obtained from a study of T cell responses to AZD1222 COVID-19 vaccine. V shed 5 bases and J shed 4 bases, with 9 bases lying between them. The CDR3 contains 13 residues. The germline gives CDR1 MNHEY, CDR2 SVGAGI. This clone was seen a single time. The antigen remains unidentified. Study-wide results and limits: Females outnumbered males among donors, who were mostly white British; clonal diversity was possibly underestimated.

Only in-frame clones appear in the TCRdb table, and some are missing; sequencing was by immunoSEQ multiplex PCR. The sample has roughly 120,000 clones; roughly 90% are singletons. The sample in question was peripheral blood, obtained 28 days after the second AZD1222 dose. This receptor was obtained from an adult who received the AZD1222 COVID-19 vaccine. The chain links TRBV6-5 to TRBJ1-5; the D gene is possibly TRBD1 (5 bases). The CDR3 nucleotides read TGTGCCAGCAGTCTCGACAGAAATCAGCCCCAGCATTTT. Its protein product is CASSLDRNQPQHF.